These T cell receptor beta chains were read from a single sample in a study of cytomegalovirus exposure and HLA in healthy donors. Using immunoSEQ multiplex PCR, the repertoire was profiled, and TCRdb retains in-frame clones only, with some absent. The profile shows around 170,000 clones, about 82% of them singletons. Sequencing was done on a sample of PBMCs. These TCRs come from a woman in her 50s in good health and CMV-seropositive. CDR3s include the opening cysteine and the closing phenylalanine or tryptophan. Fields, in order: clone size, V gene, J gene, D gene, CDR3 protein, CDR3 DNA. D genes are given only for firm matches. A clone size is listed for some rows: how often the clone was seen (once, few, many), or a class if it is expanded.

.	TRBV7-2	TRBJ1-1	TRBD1	CASTSRLGGMNTEAFF	TGTGCCAGCACCTCCCGGTTAGGGGGCATGAACACTGAAGCTTTCTTT
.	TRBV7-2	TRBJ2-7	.	CASSLRGEGPYEQYF	TGTGCCAGCAGCCTGAGGGGGGAGGGCCCCTACGAGCAGTACTTC
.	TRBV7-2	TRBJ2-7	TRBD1	CASSLSSGQGGTYEQYF	TGTGCCAGCAGCTTATCATCGGGACAGGGGGGTACCTACGAGCAGTACTTC
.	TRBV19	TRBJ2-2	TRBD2	CASSLTGLAGEGNTGELFF	TGTGCCAGTAGTCTCACCGGACTAGCGGGAGAGGGGAACACCGGGGAGCTGTTTTTT
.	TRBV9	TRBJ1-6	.	CASSADEGGYNSPLHF	TGTGCCAGCAGCGCAGACGAGGGCGGCTATAATTCACCCCTCCACTTT
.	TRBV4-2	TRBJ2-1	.	CASSHVAGQGKNEQFF	TGTGCCAGCAGCCACGTAGCGGGACAGGGTAAAAATGAGCAGTTCTTC
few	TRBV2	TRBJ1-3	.	CASNGGYSAGNTIYF	TGTGCCAGCAATGGGGGGTATTCGGCCGGAAACACCATATATTTT
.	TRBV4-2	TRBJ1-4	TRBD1	CASSTRTGINEKLFF	TGTGCCAGCAGCACTCGGACAGGAATTAATGAAAAACTGTTTTTT
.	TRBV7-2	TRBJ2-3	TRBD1	CASSYSWTGWTDTQYF	TGTGCCAGCAGCTACTCCTGGACAGGGTGGACAGATACGCAGTATTTT
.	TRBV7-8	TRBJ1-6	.	CASSPSTGFSPLHF	TGTGCCAGCAGTCCTTCGACAGGATTTTCACCCCTCCACTTT
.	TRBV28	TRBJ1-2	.	CASRGPYYGYTF	TGTGCCAGCAGGGGCCCTTACTATGGCTACACCTTC
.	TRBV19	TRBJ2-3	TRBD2	CASSIGGLRTDTQYF	TGTGCCAGTAGTATAGGGGGACTACGCACAGATACGCAGTATTTT
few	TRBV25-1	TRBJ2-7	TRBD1	CASSSAPGQGAYEQYF	TGTGCCAGCAGTTCCGCCCCGGGACAGGGGGCTTACGAGCAGTACTTC
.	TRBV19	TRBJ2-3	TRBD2	CASSIVASGGDKMDTQYF	TGTGCCAGTAGTATAGTGGCTAGCGGGGGGGATAAGATGGATACGCAGTATTTT
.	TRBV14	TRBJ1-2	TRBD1	CASSPSMGQVLLRSNGYTF	TGTGCCAGCAGCCCTTCGATGGGACAGGTTCTCCTTCGGTCTAATGGCTACACCTTC
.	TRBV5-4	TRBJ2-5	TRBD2	CASSLKKISGGLQETQYF	TGTGCCAGCAGCTTGAAGAAAATCAGCGGGGGGCTCCAAGAGACCCAGTACTTC
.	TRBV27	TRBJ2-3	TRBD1	CASRPITGGGTDTQYF	TGTGCCAGCCGACCTATTACAGGGGGAGGCACAGATACGCAGTATTTT
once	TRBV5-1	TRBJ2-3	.	CASSWDFNTDTQYF	TGCGCCAGCAGCTGGGACTTCAACACAGATACGCAGTATTTT
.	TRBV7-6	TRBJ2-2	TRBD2	CASSLEYPAGGGGELFF	TGTGCCAGCAGCTTAGAGTATCCAGCGGGGGGCGGCGGGGAGCTGTTTTTT
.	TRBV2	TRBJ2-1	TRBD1	CASSPGQKQFF	TGTGCCAGCAGTCCGGGACAGAAGCAGTTCTTC
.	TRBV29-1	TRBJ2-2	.	CSVEDEPWGGGNTGELFF	TGCAGCGTTGAAGACGAACCGTGGGGGGGCGGGAACACCGGGGAGCTGTTTTTT
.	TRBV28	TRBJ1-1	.	CASSPGRSQGTEAFF	TGTGCCAGCAGTCCCGGGCGGTCTCAGGGCACTGAAGCTTTCTTT
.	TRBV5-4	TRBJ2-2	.	CASSLEGSGLGTGELFF	TGTGCCAGCAGCTTGGAAGGGTCGGGGTTAGGGACCGGGGAGCTGTTTTTT
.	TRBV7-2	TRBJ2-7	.	CASSLGLGGSYEQYF	TGTGCCAGCAGCTTAGGGCTAGGTGGCTCCTACGAGCAGTACTTC
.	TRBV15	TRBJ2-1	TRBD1	CATSSPGTGGSYNEQFF	TGTGCCACCAGCAGTCCCGGGACAGGGGGCTCCTACAATGAGCAGTTCTTC
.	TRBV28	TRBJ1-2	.	CASSLSGVGNYGYTF	TGTGCCAGCAGTTTGTCAGGGGTGGGAAACTATGGCTACACCTTC
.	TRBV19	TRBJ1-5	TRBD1	CASRFSDRAGNQPQHF	TGTGCCAGTAGATTCTCGGACAGGGCGGGGAATCAGCCCCAGCATTTT
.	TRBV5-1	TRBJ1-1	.	CASSLETSNTEAFF	TGCGCCAGCAGCTTGGAAACATCGAACACTGAAGCTTTCTTT
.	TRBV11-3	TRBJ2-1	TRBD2	CASSLGTSNEQFF	TGTGCCAGCAGCCTGGGGACTAGTAACGAGCAGTTCTTC
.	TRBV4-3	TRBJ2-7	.	CASSQQRTGSYEQYF	TGCGCCAGCAGCCAACAAAGAACAGGTAGCTACGAGCAGTACTTC
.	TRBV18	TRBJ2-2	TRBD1	CASQSTGVVNTGELFF	TGTGCCAGTCAGTCGACAGGGGTGGTGAACACCGGGGAGCTGTTTTTT
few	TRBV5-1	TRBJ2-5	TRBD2	CASSLYAGEETQYF	TGCGCCAGCAGCTTGTACGCGGGGGAAGAGACCCAGTACTTC
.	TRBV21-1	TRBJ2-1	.	CASLPTPRDRGKAPKNEQFF	TGTGCCAGCCTTCCGACCCCCCGGGACAGGGGGAAGGCGCCAAAGAATGAGCAGTTCTTC
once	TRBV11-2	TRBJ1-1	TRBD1	CASSLDRDTEAFF	TGTGCCAGCAGCTTGGACAGGGACACTGAAGCTTTCTTT
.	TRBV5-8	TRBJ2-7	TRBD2	CASSRSLAGVIHEQYF	TGTGCCAGCAGCAGGTCACTAGCGGGAGTAATCCACGAGCAGTACTTC
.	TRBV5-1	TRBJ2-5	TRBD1	CASSSGQAGTQYF	TGCGCCAGCAGCTCGGGACAGGCGGGGACCCAGTACTTC
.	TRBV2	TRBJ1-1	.	CASSVEEANTEAFF	TGTGCCAGCAGTGTGGAGGAAGCGAACACTGAAGCTTTCTTT
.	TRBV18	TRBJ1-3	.	CASSPARGSGNTIYF	TGTGCCAGCTCACCCGCGCGGGGTTCTGGAAACACCATATATTTT
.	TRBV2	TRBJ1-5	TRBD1	CASRDRGHPQHF	TGTGCCAGCAGGGACAGGGGGCACCCCCAGCATTTT
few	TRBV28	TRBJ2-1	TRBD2	CASRTSGRSYNEQFF	TGTGCCAGCAGGACTAGCGGGCGCTCCTACAATGAGCAGTTCTTC
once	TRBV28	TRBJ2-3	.	CASSDGLFTQYF	TGTGCCAGCAGTGACGGGTTGTTTACGCAGTATTTT
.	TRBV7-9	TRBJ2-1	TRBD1	CASSSQGIEQFF	TGTGCCAGCAGCTCACAGGGGATCGAGCAGTTCTTC